The rows below give T cell receptor beta chains drawn from one sample of a study of blood T cell repertoires in COVID-19. Assay: immunoSEQ multiplex PCR; the TCRdb copy retains only in-frame clones and omits some. The data contain some 300,000 clones, more than 70% of them seen just once; the ten biggest clones take up 6.9%. Sequenced sample: peripheral blood. The receptors stem from a woman between 25 and 40 years old who had recovered from COVID-19. CDR3s include the opening cysteine and the closing phenylalanine or tryptophan. A D gene is named only where the DNA matches it firmly. Some rows have no size entry. The others give once, few or many, or a class for an expanded clone.

d_gene: .
len: 15
j_gene: TRBJ1-2
v_gene: TRBV6-5
abundance: .
CDR3nt: TGTGCCAGCCATCCGGCGGGGGGTGGAAACTATGGCTACACCTTC
CDR3aa: CASHPAGGGNYGYTF

d_gene: .
len: 15
j_gene: TRBJ1-4
v_gene: TRBV7-9
abundance: .
CDR3nt: TGTGCCAGCAGCTTAGCCTCGTGGCAGAATGAAAAACTGTTTTTT
CDR3aa: CASSLASWQNEKLFF

d_gene: TRBD2
len: 14
j_gene: TRBJ2-4
v_gene: TRBV14
abundance: once
CDR3nt: TGTGCCAGCAGCGCTAGCGGGGGGGGAAACATTCAGTACTTC
CDR3aa: CASSASGGGNIQYF

d_gene: .
len: 14
j_gene: TRBJ1-1
v_gene: TRBV19
abundance: .
CDR3nt: TGTGCCAGTAGTAGCGGGGGTCGGAACACTGAAGCTTTCTTT
CDR3aa: CASSSGGRNTEAFF

d_gene: .
len: 16
j_gene: TRBJ1-6
v_gene: TRBV3-1/TRBV3-2
abundance: .
CDR3nt: TGTGCCAGCAGCCAAGGTCCAGGGACTCCGAATTCACCCCTCCACTTT
CDR3aa: CASSQGPGTPNSPLHF

d_gene: .
len: 13
j_gene: TRBJ1-1
v_gene: TRBV3-1/TRBV3-2
abundance: once
CDR3nt: TGTGCCAGCAGCCCCTCTTTTAACACTGAAGCTTTCTTT
CDR3aa: CASSPSFNTEAFF

d_gene: .
len: 16
j_gene: TRBJ1-2
v_gene: TRBV7-2
abundance: .
CDR3nt: TGTGCCAGCAGCTTAGCTGGAGGCGACTCCTACTATGGCTACACCTTC
CDR3aa: CASSLAGGDSYYGYTF

d_gene: .
len: 16
j_gene: TRBJ2-7
v_gene: TRBV5-1
abundance: .
CDR3nt: TGCGCCAGCAGCGAATCCAGGCCAGGGGTCGTCTACGAGCAGTACTTC
CDR3aa: CASSESRPGVVYEQYF

d_gene: .
len: 14
j_gene: TRBJ1-5
v_gene: TRBV6-1
abundance: .
CDR3nt: TGTGCCAGCAGTGACGGAGGGGCGGGTCAGCCCCAGCATTTT
CDR3aa: CASSDGGAGQPQHF

d_gene: TRBD1
len: 15
j_gene: TRBJ1-2
v_gene: TRBV5-4
abundance: .
CDR3nt: TGTGCCAGCAGCCGGGGACAGGGAGGAGTCTATGGCTACACCTTC
CDR3aa: CASSRGQGGVYGYTF

d_gene: TRBD1
len: 15
j_gene: TRBJ1-1
v_gene: TRBV6-5
abundance: .
CDR3nt: TGTGCCAGCAGTTACTGGGGACAGAAAAACACTGAAGCTTTCTTT
CDR3aa: CASSYWGQKNTEAFF

d_gene: TRBD2
len: 17
j_gene: TRBJ2-7
v_gene: TRBV13
abundance: .
CDR3nt: TGTGCCAGCAGCCCTGCCGGGAGTAGCGGGGGGGCCTACGAGCAGTACTTC
CDR3aa: CASSPAGSSGGAYEQYF

d_gene: .
len: 12
j_gene: TRBJ1-5
v_gene: TRBV19
abundance: .
CDR3nt: TGTGCCAGTAGTTCCCTCAATCAGCCCCAGCATTTT
CDR3aa: CASSSLNQPQHF

d_gene: TRBD1
len: 13
j_gene: TRBJ1-4
v_gene: TRBV2
abundance: once
CDR3nt: TGTGCCAGCAGGACAGGGTTTAATGAAAAACTGTTTTTT
CDR3aa: CASRTGFNEKLFF

d_gene: .
len: 15
j_gene: TRBJ1-4
v_gene: TRBV6-5
abundance: .
CDR3nt: TGTGCCAGCAGTACCCGACAGTCTACTAATGAAAAACTGTTTTTT
CDR3aa: CASSTRQSTNEKLFF

d_gene: .
len: 15
j_gene: TRBJ1-3
v_gene: TRBV5-1
abundance: .
CDR3nt: TGCGCCAGCAGCCTGCTGGGGGCAGCTGGAAACACCATATATTTT
CDR3aa: CASSLLGAAGNTIYF

d_gene: .
len: 14
j_gene: TRBJ1-1
v_gene: TRBV4-3
abundance: .
CDR3nt: TGCGCCAGCAGCCAAGATGGGGGGGGTACTGAAGCTTTCTTT
CDR3aa: CASSQDGGGTEAFF

d_gene: .
len: 14
j_gene: TRBJ1-4
v_gene: TRBV18
abundance: .
CDR3nt: TGTGCCAGCTTCGACAGGACAACTAATGAAAAACTGTTTTTT
CDR3aa: CASFDRTTNEKLFF

d_gene: TRBD1
len: 16
j_gene: TRBJ2-2
v_gene: TRBV11-1
abundance: .
CDR3nt: TGTGCCAGCAGCTTCGGACAGGGTGGCGACACCGGGGAGCTGTTTTTT
CDR3aa: CASSFGQGGDTGELFF

d_gene: .
len: 12
j_gene: TRBJ2-3
v_gene: TRBV3-1/TRBV3-2
abundance: once
CDR3nt: TGTGCCAGCTCAAACAGGGCAGATACGCAGTATTTT
CDR3aa: CASSNRADTQYF

d_gene: .
len: 13
j_gene: TRBJ1-2
v_gene: TRBV6-2/TRBV6-3
abundance: .
CDR3nt: TGTGCCAGCAGTCCCGGACAGAGCTATGGCTACACCTTC
CDR3aa: CASSPGQSYGYTF

d_gene: TRBD1
len: 16
j_gene: TRBJ2-7
v_gene: TRBV6-1
abundance: once
CDR3nt: TGTGCCAGCAGTGAAGCATTTCCCGGGACAGGCTACGAGCAGTACTTC
CDR3aa: CASSEAFPGTGYEQYF

d_gene: .
len: 15
j_gene: TRBJ2-5
v_gene: TRBV28
abundance: .
CDR3nt: TGTGCCAGCAGTTTTTCGGCGGGACACCAAGAGACCCAGTACTTC
CDR3aa: CASSFSAGHQETQYF

d_gene: .
len: 12
j_gene: TRBJ2-7
v_gene: TRBV29-1
abundance: .
CDR3nt: TGCAGCGTTACCGACACTTTCTACGAGCAGTACTTC
CDR3aa: CSVTDTFYEQYF